The rows below give T cell receptor beta chains drawn from one sample of a study of blood T cell repertoires in COVID-19. Sequencing used immunoSEQ multiplex PCR; TCRdb keeps in-frame clones, though not all of them. Here the sample spans 120,000 or so clones, under 95% being singletons. The sequencing input was peripheral blood. These receptor sequences come from a man aged 60 to 75 with COVID-19, enrolled during active disease. Both conserved end residues are part of each CDR3. Not every row has a clone size; where given, it reads once, few, many or a size class.

TRBV29-1 few CSVGEGQPQHF
TRBV9 - CASSVSVARNEQFF
TRBV7-8 - CASSQRRTYTDTQYF
TRBV27 once CASSPGLYTQYF
TRBV2 - CASSQALRMSRSPLHF
TRBV5-1 - CASSLETSTDTQYF
TRBV6-2/TRBV6-3 - CASSLPGGSYEQYF
TRBV15 - CATSRGREAANQPQHF
TRBV6-5 - CASTKGGLVTDTQYF
TRBV5-1 - CASSLVGGGETQYF
TRBV29-1 - CSAPTGQYQETQYF
TRBV5-1 - CASSPGQNTGELFF
TRBV7-3 - CASSLSGRGELFF
TRBV28 - CASSSPGNYGYTF
TRBV19 - CASSTRTGEPSDTQYF
TRBV18 - CASSQQSRGDTQYF
TRBV7-3 - CASRSLAGSFDTQYF
TRBV6-1 - CASSEVRGIDTGELFF
TRBV28 - CASSFGASGLNEQFF
TRBV6-1 - CASSGTGMEWDSNQPQHF
TRBV10-2 - CASSKDRVNEKLFF
TRBV7-2 - CASSLGAGTGRNEQFF
TRBV7-8 - CASSLVSGQDTDTQYF
TRBV29-1 - CSLGLAGLYNEQFF
TRBV12-5 - CASGSSGTRNIQYF
TRBV7-9 - CASSLERVTF
TRBV24-1 - CATSDRSSNYGYTF
TRBV5-6 - CASSRDRGNEKLFF
TRBV15 - CATSRDGAPHYNEQFF
TRBV10-3 - CAISESGQSYEQYF
TRBV7-6 - CASSLDRDRSYEQYF
TRBV5-6 - CASSMGLAGLTYTQYF
TRBV6-5 - CASSWGQGNYGYTF
TRBV7-2 - CASSLETGLYGYTF
TRBV24-1 - CATSDGTKHNNEQFF
TRBV5-1 - CASSFLPTSYREGGYTF
TRBV9 - CASSGVASGNTIYF
TRBV19 - CASSRIRDRSRGAGNTIYF
TRBV18 - CASSPLRQGAYEQYF
TRBV7-9 - CASSSPGVNYGYTF
TRBV30 once CAWEQGNYGYTF
TRBV24-1 - CATSPGLVTDTQYF
TRBV11-2 - CASSLVQGLNSPLHF
TRBV5-6 - CASSLGQVTDTQYF
TRBV19 few CASSYMDRGYTF
TRBV7-6 - CASSLELGTSNEQFF
TRBV3-1/TRBV3-2 few CASTLDSSGNTIYF
TRBV3-1/TRBV3-2 - CASSLQGVNEAFF
TRBV6-2/TRBV6-3 - CASSVSLRATNEKLFF
TRBV3-1/TRBV3-2 - CASSQRDRGAEDEQFF
TRBV4-1 - CASSQGGYKGARGTEAFF
TRBV19 once CASSIRVNTEAFF
TRBV7-6 once CASSLGLAGGTYEQYF
TRBV9 - CASSVGVGRTGEQYF
TRBV25-1 - CASSEYGGTVYNEQFF
TRBV2 - CASRTWGGIEAFF
TRBV27 - CASSLSSGGPRGGELFF
TRBV11-3 - CASSIEQGLELFF
TRBV3-1/TRBV3-2 - CASSHLQGKNEKLFF
TRBV13 - CASGQGTQPQHF